Listed here are 19 T cell receptor beta chains from one sample, sequenced in a study of shared clonotypes between healthy human individuals. Generated by immunoSEQ multiplex PCR, the TCRdb table keeps only in-frame clones and is missing some. The table shows about 510,000 clones, with 96% occurring only once. Sequenced material: naive CD4+ T cells sorted from blood. Specified subset: CD45RA+ positively selected. Receptor source: a woman younger than 45 in good health.

The genes are TRBV7-9 and TRBJ1-6; possibly TRBD1 for D (5 bases). The germline V gene has CDR1 SEHNR and CDR2 FQNEAQ (reference sequence). This CDR3 region has 15 residues. The germline V and J ends were trimmed by 1 base and 7 bases, with 11 bases remaining between them. The CDR3 is CASSLGGRINSPLHF. The CDR3 bases are TGTGCCAGCAGCTTAGGGGGCAGGATCAATTCACCCCTCCACTTT.

The rearrangement uses TRBV5-1 and TRBJ2-7, with D uncertain. The germline gives CDR1 SGHRS, CDR2 YFSETQ. The CDR3 is 12 residues long. V was clipped by 4 bases and J by 4 bases, with 9 bases between them. CDR3 in DNA: TGCGCCAGCAGCATCGACCCGTACGAGCAGTACTTC. Encoded protein: CASSIDPYEQYF.

The rearrangement joins TRBV19 to TRBJ1-1, with TRBD1 identical over 10 bases. The CDR3 is made up of 17 amino acids. Looked up from germline, CDR1 is LNHDA and CDR2 is SQIVND (reference sequence). After removal of 7 bases from V and 5 bases from J, the junction contained 16 bases not matched to a gene. The CDR3 sequence is CASNRGTGATFWTEAFF. The CDR3 DNA is TGTGCCAGTAATAGGGGGACAGGGGCGACCTTCTGGACTGAAGCTTTCTTT.

The chain joins TRBV5-5 to TRBJ1-1; weak D call: TRBD1 (5 bases). Trimming shortened V by 4 bases and J by 1 base, and 14 bases separated the two germline ends. The CDR3 is 15 residues long. From germline, CDR1 is SGHKS and CDR2 YYEKEE (reference sequence). The CDR3 loop is CASSPGRLTNTEAFF. The CDR3 DNA follows: TGTGCCAGCAGCCCGGGACGGCTGACGAACACTGAAGCTTTCTTT. Variable domain in full (rest from reference TRBV5-5 and TRBJ1-1): DAGVTQSPTHLIKTRGQQVTLRCSPISGHKSVSWYQQVLGQGPQFIFQYYEKEERGRGNFPDRFSARQFPNYSSELNVNALLLGDSALYLCASSPGRLTNTEAFFGQGTRLTVV.

J is TRBJ2-7 and V is TRBV5-1; D is possibly TRBD1 or TRBD2 (5 bases each). V dropped 4 bases and J dropped 3 bases, with 14 bases sitting between them. In germline, CDR1 is SGHRS, CDR2 YFSETQ. The CDR3 has 14 amino acids. The DNA of the CDR3 is TGCGCCAGCAGCCGAGGGACCGCCCGCTACGAGCAGTACTTC. It yields the protein CASSRGTARYEQYF.

V is TRBV11-3 and J is TRBJ2-2; 8 bases are a match to TRBD1. The CDR3 loop spans 15 amino acids. Germline V gene sequence: CDR1 SGHNT, CDR2 YENEEA. Germline trimming cut 3 bases from V and 5 bases from J; bases unmatched to any gene: 5. The CDR3 sequence: CASSLGQGATGELFF. Here the CDR3 DNA reads TGTGCCAGCAGCTTGGGGCAGGGGGCGACCGGGGAGCTGTTTTTT.

The chain couples TRBV20-1 to TRBJ1-2; D not certain. The CDR3 consists of 11 residues. The V gene lost 8 bases and the J gene lost 7 bases, with 14 bases spanning the gap. Germline V gene lookup returns CDR1 DFQATT and CDR2 SNEGSKA (reference sequence). The CDR3 protein is CSPVRLAGYTF. The CDR3 coding sequence is TGCAGTCCGGTTCGTCTCGCTGGCTACACCTTC.

The chain combines TRBV28 with TRBJ1-4; D is ambiguous. Germline-derived CDR1 and CDR2 are MDHEN and SYDVKM. The CDR3 sequence is 14 residues long. Between the trimmed V and J ends, which lost 2 bases and 0 bases, there was a span of 4 bases. The DNA for the CDR3 is TGTGCCAGCAGTTTAAGGACAACTAATGAAAAACTGTTTTTT. The encoded protein is CASSLRTTNEKLFF.

The rearrangement links TRBV5-1 to TRBJ2-6, with 8 bases that match TRBD2. Germline V gives CDR1 SGHRS, CDR2 YFSETQ. The CDR3 length is 18 residues. The trim removed 2 bases at V and 0 bases at J, leaving 7 bases unmatched. CDR3 in amino acids: CASSFGSGGSSGANVLTF. The CDR3 nucleotides are TGCGCCAGCAGCTTTGGAAGCGGGGGATCCTCTGGGGCCAACGTCCTGACTTTC.

The table lists this clone with a count of one. The V gene is TRBV4-2, the J gene TRBJ2-7, with 7 bases lining up with TRBD1. CDR3 length equals 14 residues. Germline trimming cut 5 bases from V and 0 bases from J; bases unmatched to any gene: 4. CDR1 and CDR2 (germline): LGHNA, YNFKEQ. This CDR3 reads CASSIGQVSYEQYF. In nucleotides, the CDR3 is TGTGCCAGCAGCATAGGACAGGTCTCCTACGAGCAGTACTTC.

The CDR3 protein is CASTPTGPLRLTPQHF. The CDR3 DNA reads as TGTGCCAGCACCCCCACGGGGCCGCTCAGGTTGACGCCCCAGCATTTT. This chain uses TRBV28 with TRBJ1-5; D possibly corresponds to TRBD1 (5 bases). This CDR3 has 16 residues. Germline loops: CDR1 MDHEN, CDR2 SYDVKM. V gave up 7 bases and J gave up 9 bases, with 25 bases separating them.

The chain carries TRBV28 and TRBJ2-7; 14 bases agree with TRBD2. Trimming removed 8 bases from V and 4 bases from J; junction bases left unmatched: 4. Germline CDR1 MDHEN, CDR2 SYDVKM. There are 14 residues in the CDR3. CDR3 nucleotides: TGTGCCAGCTTAGGGACTAGCGGGAGATACGAGCAGTACTTC. It yields the protein CASLGTSGRYEQYF.

This chain joins TRBV6-5 and TRBJ2-2, with D perhaps TRBD1 (5 bases). The germline V and J ends were trimmed by 3 bases and 5 bases, with 10 bases remaining between them. Looked up from germline, CDR1 is MNHEY and CDR2 is SVGAGI. The CDR3 runs to 14 residues. This CDR3 reads CASSYSGPTGELFF. The CDR3 DNA sequence: TGTGCCAGCAGTTATTCAGGGCCTACCGGGGAGCTGTTTTTT.

V and J are TRBV5-1 and TRBJ2-1, with D possibly TRBD2 on 6 matching bases. The germline gives CDR1 SGHRS, CDR2 YFSETQ. V gave up 3 bases and J gave up 12 bases, with 22 bases separating them. The CDR3 length is 15 residues. CDR3 nucleotide sequence: TGCGCCAGCAGCTCAGCAACGACTAGTTCGACGGGGCAGTTCTTC. It codes for CASSSATTSSTGQFF.

The gene calls are TRBV7-9 and TRBJ2-1; 15 positions match TRBD2. Germline values: CDR1 SEHNR, CDR2 FQNEAQ (reference sequence). The CDR3 consists of 16 residues. V lost 5 bases and J lost 6; bases outside the gene matches: 5. As DNA, the CDR3 is TGTGCCAGCAGCGCACGGACTAGCGGGAGGGTCAATGAGCAGTTCTTC. Amino acid sequence: CASSARTSGRVNEQFF.

The chain is built from TRBV10-2 and TRBJ1-5; weak D call: TRBD1 (5 bases). The CDR3 sequence is 15 residues long. Germline V gene lookup returns CDR1 WSHSY and CDR2 SAAADI. Trimming took off 8 bases at V and 2 bases at J, with 16 bases between the two ends. As DNA, the CDR3 is TGCGCCAGCGGGGGAGGCCTTTACGGCAATCAGCCCCAGCATTTT. It translates to CASGGGLYGNQPQHF.

This clone was observed a single time. The chain links TRBV29-1 to TRBJ2-3; 7 bases match TRBD2. This CDR3 has 14 amino acids. The junction had 12 bases not matched to a gene; V was cut back by 7 bases and J by 5 bases. The germline V gene encodes CDR1 SQVTM and CDR2 ANQGSEA. The CDR3 sequence is CSGGIRLARDTQYF. CDR3 bases: TGCAGCGGGGGTATTCGACTAGCTAGAGATACGCAGTATTTT.

In regard to this clone: The sample contains more than one DNA sequence encoding this CDR3. The J gene is TRBJ2-5, the V gene TRBV4-1; D ambiguous. The CDR3 is made up of 13 amino acids. V lost 1 base, J lost 5 bases, and 8 bases lay in between. From germline, CDR1 is MGHRA and CDR2 YSYEKL. CDR3 amino acids: CASSQGSRETQYF. DNA of the CDR3: TGCGCCAGCAGCCAAGGCTCACGGGAGACCCAGTACTTC.

The chain recombines TRBV2 with TRBJ2-2; 8 bases match TRBD2. This CDR3 has 15 amino acids. Per germline, CDR1 SNHLY and CDR2 FYNNEI. The J segment lost 0 bases and the V segment lost 9 bases, leaving 6 bases of the junction unmatched. CDR3 sequence reads: CARSAGATNTGELFF. CDR3 DNA sequence: TGTGCCAGGTCAGCGGGAGCGACGAACACCGGGGAGCTGTTTTTT.